This passage covers 21 T cell receptor beta chains from one sample sequenced in a study of blood T cell repertoires in COVID-19. Profiled with immunoSEQ multiplex PCR; TCRdb holds only in-frame clones, not every one. The table shows some 86,000 clones, with around 90% occurring only once. Specimen: peripheral blood. The receptors originated from a human donor with active COVID-19. The donor label of this sample is uncertain.

This chain links TRBV27 with TRBJ2-6; the match to TRBD1 covers 9 bases. This CDR3 is built from 18 residues. V shed 5 bases, J shed 0 bases, and the junction held 8 bases outside the gene matches. Germline V gene lookup returns CDR1 MNHEY and CDR2 SMNVEV (reference sequence). CDR3 loop: CASSPRDRVLSGANVLTF. Here the CDR3 DNA reads TGTGCCAGCAGTCCCCGGGACAGGGTCCTCTCTGGGGCCAACGTCCTGACTTTC.

The chain has TRBV27 and TRBJ2-7; 11 nucleotides agree with TRBD2. V trimming: 8 bases; J trimming: 4 bases; junction bases outside the gene matches: 13. The germline CDR1 and CDR2 sequences are MNHEY and SMNVEV (reference sequence). This CDR3 region has 16 residues. CDR3 loop: CASSTRPSGGIYEQYF. Here the CDR3 DNA reads TGTGCCAGCTCCACTCGGCCTAGCGGGGGGATTTACGAGCAGTACTTC.

This clone was counted once. The chain combines TRBV21-1 with TRBJ1-5. TRBV21-1 is described as a pseudogene. The CDR3 extends over 15 amino acids. Here the CDR3 reads CASSKEAGNNQPQHF. CDR3 nucleotides: TGTGCCAGCAGCAAAGAGGCCGGGAACAATCAGCCCCAGCATTTT.

A single count supports this clone. The genes are TRBV5-1 and TRBJ2-3; 9 bases fit TRBD1. This CDR3 spans 16 amino acids. V was pared by 2 bases and J by 4 bases, with 8 bases of the junction left unmatched. Germline CDR1 reads SGHRS; CDR2 reads YFSETQ. The chain's CDR3 is CASSLASGTGPDTQYF. In DNA form, the CDR3 reads TGCGCCAGCAGCTTAGCCTCCGGGACAGGGCCAGATACGCAGTATTTT.

The chain carries TRBV29-1 and TRBJ2-2; possible D gene TRBD1, 6 bases. V lost 4 bases, J lost 8 bases, and 8 bases lay in between. The germline V gene encodes CDR1 SQVTM and CDR2 ANQGSEA. The CDR3 has 11 amino acids. The CDR3 region has the DNA TGCAGCGTTGCAGGGGAGGGGGAGCTGTTTTTT. This codes for CSVAGEGELFF.

J is TRBJ1-1 and V is TRBV3-1 (or the pseudogene TRBV3-2), with D unresolved. Germline loops: CDR1 LGHDT, CDR2 YNNKEL (reference sequence). V was shortened by 1 base and J by 4 bases, with 10 bases between the two germline ends. This CDR3 is built from 14 residues. CDR3 residues: CASSQVPLSTEAFF. The CDR3, as DNA: TGTGCCAGCAGCCAAGTCCCCCTGAGCACTGAAGCTTTCTTT.

CDR3 sequence (DNA): TGCGCCAGCAGCGCAACCGGGACAGGCACCGGGGAGCTGTTTTTT. It is translated as CASSATGTGTGELFF. The chain couples TRBV5-1 to TRBJ2-2; 8 nucleotides match TRBD1. This CDR3 is built from 15 residues. Germline V CDR1 and CDR2: SGHRS, YFSETQ. The junction had 6 bases not matched to a gene; V was cut back by 4 bases and J by 4 bases.

V and J are TRBV28 and TRBJ1-5, with 8 bases matching TRBD1. The CDR3 sequence is 12 residues long. Germline CDR1 MDHEN, CDR2 SYDVKM. With V trimmed by 10 bases and J by 6 bases, 5 bases remained unmatched. CDR3 DNA: TGTGCCACCTCGACAGGGGTTCAGCCCCAGCATTTT. It is translated as CATSTGVQPQHF.

The V and J genes are TRBV5-8 and TRBJ1-2; 9 bases match TRBD1. The CDR3 has 17 amino acids. J lost 4 bases, V lost 0 bases, and 10 bases had no gene match. In germline, CDR1 is SGHTS, CDR2 YDEGEE. The CDR3 protein is CASSLVSDRGPTYGYTF. The CDR3 DNA follows: TGTGCCAGCAGCTTGGTCTCGGACAGGGGCCCCACCTATGGCTACACCTTC.

As concerns this clone: At one end the junction does not follow the germline gene, possibly because of a read error. This sequence joins TRBV7-2 and TRBJ2-3, with 10 bases that match TRBD2. The CDR3 is 14 residues long. Per germline, CDR1 SGHTA and CDR2 FQGNSA. CDR3 residues: CASSSGGSGGARDF. The CDR3 bases are TGTGCCAGCAGCTCAGGAGGAAGCGGGGGGGCCAGAGATTTT.

V and J are TRBV29-1 and TRBJ2-2; D not certain. Looked up from germline, CDR1 is SQVTM and CDR2 is ANQGSEA. CDR3 length: 13 amino acids. Between the trimmed V and J ends, which lost 0 bases and 8 bases, there was a span of 10 bases. In DNA form, the CDR3 reads TGCAGCGTTGAAGACGTTTACGGTGGGGAGCTGTTTTTT. This codes for CSVEDVYGGELFF.

This clone was seen once. The rearrangement links TRBV2 to TRBJ1-2, with D possibly matching TRBD1 (6 bases). V dropped 9 bases and J dropped 3 bases, with 17 bases sitting between them. The CDR3 length is 14 residues. Germline V gives CDR1 SNHLY, CDR2 FYNNEI. The DNA for the CDR3 is TGTGCCAGAACAACGGAGGGGGGGGACTATGGCTACACCTTC. Translation gives CARTTEGGDYGYTF.

The chain has TRBV7-2 and TRBJ2-5; D is unresolved. Germline lookup yields CDR1 SGHTA and CDR2 FQGNSA. V was clipped by 1 base and J by 4 bases, with 7 bases between them. The CDR3 contains 13 residues. CDR3 nucleotide sequence: TGTGCCAGCAGCTTAGTAGTTGGAGAGACCCAGTACTTC. Residues: CASSLVVGETQYF.

V usage is TRBV9 and J usage is TRBJ1-2; D perhaps matches TRBD1 (6 bases). Germline V lookup: CDR1 SGDLS, CDR2 YYNGEE. CDR3 length: 15 amino acids. V was pared by 2 bases and J by 8 bases, with 19 bases between. The CDR3 DNA reads as TGTGCCAGCAGCGTGGACAGCCGCCGCTTGGGGGGCTACACCTTC. Translating it yields CASSVDSRRLGGYTF.

Of note for this clone: A junction end diverges from the germline sequence, so it may reflect a read error. Here the CDR3 reads CAGSRVTDGGFQYF. In DNA, the CDR3 is TGCGCCGGCAGCCGCGTGACAGACGGGGGATTTCAGTACTTC. The V gene is TRBV4-3, the J gene TRBJ2-4; possible D gene TRBD2, 6 bases. Germline V lookup: CDR1 LGHNA, CDR2 YSLEER. This CDR3 region has 14 residues.

This clone came up a few times. The CDR3 coding sequence is TGTGCTAGTGATGCAGATCGCAATCAGCCCCAGCATTTT. Protein sequence: CASDADRNQPQHF. This chain uses TRBV12-5 with TRBJ1-5; D unresolved. Germline CDR1 is LGHNT and CDR2 is FRNRAP. V lost 7 bases and J 2 bases, leaving 9 bases between the germline ends. The CDR3 has 13 residues.

This clone has a handful of counts. The chain is built from TRBV6-5 and TRBJ1-6; D gene uncertain. Trimming cost V 6 bases and J 8 bases, with 17 bases left between them. The CDR3 totals 15 residues. The germline V gene encodes CDR1 MNHEY and CDR2 SVGAGI. CDR3 loop: CASRQQRSLDSPLHF. DNA of the CDR3: TGTGCCAGCAGGCAACAGAGATCGCTTGATTCACCCCTCCACTTT.

Only one count was recorded for this clone. The chain carries TRBV19 and TRBJ1-4; weak D call: TRBD1 (6 bases). CDR1 and CDR2 from the germline V gene are LNHDA and SQIVND (reference sequence). This CDR3 is 15 amino acids long. With 6 bases removed from V and 3 bases from J, the gap between germline ends came to 14 bases. The CDR3 is CASSHYRAPNEKLFF. Here the CDR3 DNA reads TGTGCCAGTAGCCACTACAGGGCTCCTAATGAAAAACTGTTTTTT. Using reference TRBV19 and TRBJ1-4 for the parts outside the CDR3, the full variable domain is DGGITQSPKYLFRKEGQNVTLSCEQNLNHDAMYWYRQDPGQGLRLIYYSQIVNDFQKGDIAEGYSVSREKKESFPLTVTSAQKNPTAFYLCASSHYRAPNEKLFFGSGTQLSVL.

This clone was detected once. The rearrangement joins TRBV13 to TRBJ1-1; TRBD1 is a possible D gene (6 bases). This CDR3 spans 11 amino acids. Germline V gene lookup returns CDR1 PRHDT and CDR2 FYEKMQ (reference sequence). The V and J ends lost 8 bases and 5 bases respectively, with 9 bases between them. For the CDR3, the DNA is TGTGCCAGCGGGGGCGGTACTGAAGCTTTCTTT. Translating gives CASGGGTEAFF.

V is TRBV6-1 and J is TRBJ2-5, with 12 bases matching TRBD2. J was trimmed by 6 bases and V by 1 base; bases with no gene match: 6. The CDR3 contains 16 residues. Germline assignment: CDR1 MNHNS and CDR2 SASEGT. The CDR3 protein is CASSEDGTSGQKTQYF. The CDR3 bases are TGTGCCAGCAGTGAAGACGGGACTAGCGGGCAGAAGACCCAGTACTTC.

V is TRBV7-6 and J is TRBJ2-3; 14 positions match TRBD2. CDR1 and CDR2 from the germline V gene are SGHVS and FNYEAQ. The CDR3 contains 18 residues. V lost 5 bases and J lost 4; bases outside the gene matches: 11. Here the CDR3 DNA reads TGTGCCAGCAGCCCCGGGACTAGCGGGGGTCCCAGAGCAGATACGCAGTATTTT. Its protein product is CASSPGTSGGPRADTQYF.